The clone carrying this TCR beta chain is classed as medium-sized (0.01 to 0.1%) by frequency. Approximately 40,000 genome equivalents of blood DNA were amplified for TRB. TRB rearrangements were amplified by touch-down multiplex PCR with mixed TRB-A/B primers. For each CDR3 protein, TCRdb gives one entry from its re-call of the multiplex PCR reads, without DNA. The listing records some 5,500 distinct CDR3 sequences. The data belong to a study of T cell clusters in autoimmune cytopenias. CDR1 is ENHRY, CDR2 SYGVKD, per germline. CDR3 length: 17 residues. The data were also submitted as part of a second study, on T cell repertoires in aging, cancer and after chemotherapy. From that study: Across the chemotherapy interval, each cancer cohort showed higher median generation probability, suggesting thymic rebound.

The sequenced material came from peripheral blood. The sequence derives from a human donor in good health. The chain joins TRBV10-3 to TRBJ1-5; TCRdb's D call, TRBD1, is unchecked because there is no DNA. CDR3 sequence reads: CATTERSGQVAGQPQHF.